This T cell receptor (beta chain) was retrieved from a study of sequential checkpoint blockade in melanoma. Study summary: Patients were randomized 1:1 to nivolumab-then-ipilimumab or ipilimumab-then-nivolumab first-line. After nivolumab or ipilimumab alone, approximately 22 patients had week-13 rebiopsies. 91 pretreatment tumor DNA samples were TCRβ immunosequenced.

Libraries were prepared by immunoSEQ multiplex PCR; TCRdb keeps only in-frame clonotypes and omits some of them. The sample has around 6,000 clones; less than 20% are singletons. Unmatched junction bases numbered 7, after V lost 3 bases and J lost 5 bases. The CDR3 spans 16 residues. Germline CDR1 reads LNHNV; CDR2 reads YYDKDF (reference sequence). Treatment here: randomized to nivolumab then ipilimumab (arm A) or the reverse (arm B). The sequencing here drew on tumor tissue (inferred from file names), taken from a patient given nivolumab and ipilimumab in sequence. This chain links TRBV15 with TRBJ2-3, with 11 bases identical to TRBD2. This sequence was found in a human donor with melanoma. In DNA, the CDR3 is TGTGCCACCAGCAGGGGTAGCGGGGGGGCGCTAGATACGCAGTATTTT. It specifies CATSRGSGGALDTQYF.